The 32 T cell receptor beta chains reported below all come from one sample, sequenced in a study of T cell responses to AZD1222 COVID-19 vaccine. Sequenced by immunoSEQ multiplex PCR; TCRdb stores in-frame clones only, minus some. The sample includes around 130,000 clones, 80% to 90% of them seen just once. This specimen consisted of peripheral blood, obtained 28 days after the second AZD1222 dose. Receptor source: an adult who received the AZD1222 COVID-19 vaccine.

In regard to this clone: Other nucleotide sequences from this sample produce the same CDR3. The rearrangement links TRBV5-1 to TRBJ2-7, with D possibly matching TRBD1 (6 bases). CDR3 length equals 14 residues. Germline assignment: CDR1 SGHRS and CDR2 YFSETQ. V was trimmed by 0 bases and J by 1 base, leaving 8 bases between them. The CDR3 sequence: CASSLEQGSYEQYF. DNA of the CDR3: TGCGCCAGCAGCTTGGAACAGGGTTCCTACGAGCAGTACTTC.

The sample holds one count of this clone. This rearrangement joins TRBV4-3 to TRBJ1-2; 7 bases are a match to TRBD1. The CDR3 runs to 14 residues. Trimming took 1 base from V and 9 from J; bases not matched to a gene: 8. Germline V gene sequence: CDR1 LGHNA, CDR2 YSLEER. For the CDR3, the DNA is TGCGCCAGCAGCCAAGGGACAGGCCCCGAACGCTACACCTTC. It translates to CASSQGTGPERYTF.

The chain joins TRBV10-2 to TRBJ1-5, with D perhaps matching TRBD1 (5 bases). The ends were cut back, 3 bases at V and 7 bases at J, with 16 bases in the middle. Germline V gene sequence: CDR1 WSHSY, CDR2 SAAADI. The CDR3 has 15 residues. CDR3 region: CASSDPRGGFQPQHF. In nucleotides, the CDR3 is TGCGCCAGCAGTGACCCCCGGGGGGGGTTCCAGCCCCAGCATTTT.

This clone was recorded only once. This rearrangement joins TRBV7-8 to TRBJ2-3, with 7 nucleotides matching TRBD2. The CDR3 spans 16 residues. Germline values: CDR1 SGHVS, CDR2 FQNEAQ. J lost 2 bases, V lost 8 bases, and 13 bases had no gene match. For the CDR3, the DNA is TGTGCCAGCCAAACTGGGGGGGGGTCCCTCACAGATACGCAGTATTTT. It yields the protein CASQTGGGSLTDTQYF. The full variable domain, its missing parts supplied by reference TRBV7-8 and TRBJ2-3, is GAGVSQSPRYKVAKRGQDVALRCDPISGHVSLFWYQQALGQGPEFLTYFQNEAQLDKSGLPSDRFFAERPEGSVSTLKIQRTQQEDSAVYLCASQTGGGSLTDTQYFGPGTRLTVL.

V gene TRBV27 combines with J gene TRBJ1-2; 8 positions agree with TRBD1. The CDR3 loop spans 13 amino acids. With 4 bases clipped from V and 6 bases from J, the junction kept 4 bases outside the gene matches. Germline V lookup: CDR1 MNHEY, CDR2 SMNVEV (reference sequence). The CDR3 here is CASSSRTGNGYTF. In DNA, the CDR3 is TGTGCCAGCAGTTCTCGGACAGGGAATGGCTACACCTTC.

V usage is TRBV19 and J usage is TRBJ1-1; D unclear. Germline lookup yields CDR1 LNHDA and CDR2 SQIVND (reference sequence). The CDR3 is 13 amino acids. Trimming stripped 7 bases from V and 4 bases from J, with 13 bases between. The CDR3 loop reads CASTEATGTEAFF. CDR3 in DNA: TGTGCCAGTACTGAGGCGACGGGCACTGAAGCTTTCTTT.

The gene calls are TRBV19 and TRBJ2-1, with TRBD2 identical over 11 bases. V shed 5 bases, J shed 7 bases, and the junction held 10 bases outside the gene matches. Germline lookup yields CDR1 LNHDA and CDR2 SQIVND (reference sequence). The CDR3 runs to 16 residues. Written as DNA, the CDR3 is TGTGCCAGTAGTGTATTAGCGGGGGGGTATCGGAATGAGCAGTTCTTC. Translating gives CASSVLAGGYRNEQFF.

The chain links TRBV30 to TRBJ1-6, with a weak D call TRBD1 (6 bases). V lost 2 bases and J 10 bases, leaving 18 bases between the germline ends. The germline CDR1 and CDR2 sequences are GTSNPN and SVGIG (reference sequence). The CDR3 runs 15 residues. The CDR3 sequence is CAWSTGAGQVSPLHF. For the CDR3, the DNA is TGTGCCTGGAGTACGGGGGCAGGGCAGGTCTCACCCCTCCACTTT. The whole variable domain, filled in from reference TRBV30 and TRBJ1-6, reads SQTIHQWPATLVQPVGSPLSLECTVEGTSNPNLYWYRQAAGRGLQLLFYSVGIGQISSEVPQNLSASRPQDRQFILSSKKLLLSDSGFYLCAWSTGAGQVSPLHFGNGTRLTVT.

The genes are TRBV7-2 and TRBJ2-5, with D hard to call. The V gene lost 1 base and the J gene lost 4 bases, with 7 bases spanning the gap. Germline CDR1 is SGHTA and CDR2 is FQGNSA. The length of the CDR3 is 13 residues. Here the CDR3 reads CASSLVVGETQYF. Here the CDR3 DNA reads TGTGCCAGCAGCTTAGTCGTGGGAGAGACCCAGTACTTC. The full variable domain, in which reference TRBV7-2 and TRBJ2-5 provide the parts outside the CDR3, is GAGVSQSPSNKVTEKGKDVELRCDPISGHTALYWYRQSLGQGLEFLIYFQGNSAPDKSGLPSDRFSAERTGGSVSTLTIQRTQQEDSAVYLCASSLVVGETQYFGPGTRLLVL.

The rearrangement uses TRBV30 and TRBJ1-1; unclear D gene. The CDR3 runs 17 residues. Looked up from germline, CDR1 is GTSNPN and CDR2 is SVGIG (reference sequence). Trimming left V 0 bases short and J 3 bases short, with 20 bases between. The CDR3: CAWSVPWEEAGDTEAFF. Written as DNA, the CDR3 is TGTGCCTGGAGTGTTCCATGGGAGGAGGCCGGGGACACTGAAGCTTTCTTT.

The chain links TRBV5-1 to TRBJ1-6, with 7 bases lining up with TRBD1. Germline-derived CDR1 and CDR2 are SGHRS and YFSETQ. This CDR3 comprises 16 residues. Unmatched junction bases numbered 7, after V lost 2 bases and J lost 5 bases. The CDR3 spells CASSLRRQGDNSPLHF. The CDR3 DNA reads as TGCGCCAGCAGCTTACGGAGACAGGGAGATAATTCACCCCTCCACTTT.

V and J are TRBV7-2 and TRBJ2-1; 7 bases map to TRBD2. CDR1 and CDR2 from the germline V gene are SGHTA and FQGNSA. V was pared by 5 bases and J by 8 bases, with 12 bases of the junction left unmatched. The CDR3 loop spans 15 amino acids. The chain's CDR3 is CASSGIWREKHEQFF. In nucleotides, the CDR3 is TGTGCCAGCAGCGGAATCTGGCGGGAGAAACATGAGCAGTTCTTC.

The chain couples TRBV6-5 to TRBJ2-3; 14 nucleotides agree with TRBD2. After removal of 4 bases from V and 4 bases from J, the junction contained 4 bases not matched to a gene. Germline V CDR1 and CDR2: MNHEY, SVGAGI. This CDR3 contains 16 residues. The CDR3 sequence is CASSSTGLAGADTQYF. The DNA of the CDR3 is TGTGCCAGCAGTTCGACGGGACTAGCGGGAGCAGATACGCAGTATTTT.

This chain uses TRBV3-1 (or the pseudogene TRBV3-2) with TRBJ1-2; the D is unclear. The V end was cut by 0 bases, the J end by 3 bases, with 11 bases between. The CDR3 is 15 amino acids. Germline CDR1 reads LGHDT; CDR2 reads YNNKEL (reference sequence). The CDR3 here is CASSQDRGSYYGYTF. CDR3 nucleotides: TGTGCCAGCAGCCAAGATAGAGGAAGTTACTATGGCTACACCTTC.

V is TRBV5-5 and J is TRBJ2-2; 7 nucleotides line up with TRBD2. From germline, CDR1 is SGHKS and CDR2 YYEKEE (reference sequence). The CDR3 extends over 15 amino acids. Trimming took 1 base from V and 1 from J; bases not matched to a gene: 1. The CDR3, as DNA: TGTGCCAGCAGCTTGCTAGCGGTGAACACCGGGGAGCTGTTTTTT. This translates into CASSLLAVNTGELFF.

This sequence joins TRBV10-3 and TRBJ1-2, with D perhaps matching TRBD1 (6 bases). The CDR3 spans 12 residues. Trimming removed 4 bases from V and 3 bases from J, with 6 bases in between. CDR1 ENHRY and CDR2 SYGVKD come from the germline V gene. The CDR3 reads CAISGQDYGYTF. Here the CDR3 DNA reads TGTGCCATCAGTGGACAGGACTATGGCTACACCTTC.

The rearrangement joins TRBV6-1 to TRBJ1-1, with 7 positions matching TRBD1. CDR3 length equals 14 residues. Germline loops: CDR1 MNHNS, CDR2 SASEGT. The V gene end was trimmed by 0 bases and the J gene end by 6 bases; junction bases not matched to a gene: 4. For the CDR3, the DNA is TGTGCCAGCAGTGAAGCCCCAGGGGGGGCTGAAGCTTTCTTT. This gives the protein CASSEAPGGAEAFF.

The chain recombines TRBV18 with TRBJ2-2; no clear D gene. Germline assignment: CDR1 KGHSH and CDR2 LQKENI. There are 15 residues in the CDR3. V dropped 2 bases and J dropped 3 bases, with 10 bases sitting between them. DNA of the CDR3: TGTGCCAGCTCACCAGGCGCAGGATACACCGGGGAGCTGTTTTTT. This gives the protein CASSPGAGYTGELFF.

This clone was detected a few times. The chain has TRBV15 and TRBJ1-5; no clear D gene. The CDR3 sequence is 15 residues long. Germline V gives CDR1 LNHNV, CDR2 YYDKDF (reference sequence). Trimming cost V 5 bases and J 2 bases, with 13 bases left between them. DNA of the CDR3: TGTGCCACCAGCCCCCAACTCGGCGGCAATCAGCCCCAGCATTTT. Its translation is CATSPQLGGNQPQHF.

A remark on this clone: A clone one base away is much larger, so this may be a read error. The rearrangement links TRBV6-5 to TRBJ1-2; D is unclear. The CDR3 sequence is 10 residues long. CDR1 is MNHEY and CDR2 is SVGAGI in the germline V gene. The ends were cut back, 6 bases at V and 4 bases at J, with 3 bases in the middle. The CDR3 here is CASRSYGYTF. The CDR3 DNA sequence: TGTGCCAGCAGGTCCTATGGCTACACCTTC.

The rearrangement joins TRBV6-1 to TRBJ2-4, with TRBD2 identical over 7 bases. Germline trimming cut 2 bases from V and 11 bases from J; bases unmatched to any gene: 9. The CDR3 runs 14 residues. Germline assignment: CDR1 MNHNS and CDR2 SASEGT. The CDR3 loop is CASSELSSGLFQYF. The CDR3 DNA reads TGTGCCAGCAGTGAATTGTCTAGCGGACTTTTTCAGTACTTC.

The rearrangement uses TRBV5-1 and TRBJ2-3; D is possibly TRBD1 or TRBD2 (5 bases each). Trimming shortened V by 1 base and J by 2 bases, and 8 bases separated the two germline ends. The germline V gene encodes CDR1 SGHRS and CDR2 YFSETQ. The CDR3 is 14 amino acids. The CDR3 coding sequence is TGCGCCAGCAGCTTGAGGGACGCCACAGATACGCAGTATTTT. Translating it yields CASSLRDATDTQYF.

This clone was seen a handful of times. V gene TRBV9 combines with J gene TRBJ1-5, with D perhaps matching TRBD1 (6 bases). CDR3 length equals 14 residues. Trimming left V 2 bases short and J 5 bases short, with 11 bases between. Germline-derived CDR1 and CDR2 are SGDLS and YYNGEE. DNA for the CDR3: TGTGCCAGCAGCGTTGGGGGCTATGATCAGCCCCAGCATTTT. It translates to CASSVGGYDQPQHF.

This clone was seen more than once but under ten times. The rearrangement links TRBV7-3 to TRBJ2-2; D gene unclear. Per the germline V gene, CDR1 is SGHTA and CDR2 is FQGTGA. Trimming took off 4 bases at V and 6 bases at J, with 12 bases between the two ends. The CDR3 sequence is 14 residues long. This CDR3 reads CASSSSSTAGELFF. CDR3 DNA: TGTGCCAGCAGCTCTAGTTCCACCGCCGGGGAGCTGTTTTTT.

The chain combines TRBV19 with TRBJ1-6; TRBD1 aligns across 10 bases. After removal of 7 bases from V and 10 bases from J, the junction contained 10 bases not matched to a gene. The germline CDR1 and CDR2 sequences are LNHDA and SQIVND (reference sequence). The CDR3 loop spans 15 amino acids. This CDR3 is CASTPEDRGISPLHF. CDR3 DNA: TGTGCCAGTACCCCTGAGGACAGGGGGATATCACCCCTCCACTTT. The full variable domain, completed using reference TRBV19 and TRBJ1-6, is DGGITQSPKYLFRKEGQNVTLSCEQNLNHDAMYWYRQDPGQGLRLIYYSQIVNDFQKGDIAEGYSVSREKKESFPLTVTSAQKNPTAFYLCASTPEDRGISPLHFGNGTRLTVT.

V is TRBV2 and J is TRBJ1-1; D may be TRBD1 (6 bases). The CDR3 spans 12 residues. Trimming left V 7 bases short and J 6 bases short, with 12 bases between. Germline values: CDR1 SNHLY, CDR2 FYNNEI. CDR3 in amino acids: CASNRAAAEAFF. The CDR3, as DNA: TGTGCCAGCAACAGGGCGGCAGCTGAAGCTTTCTTT.

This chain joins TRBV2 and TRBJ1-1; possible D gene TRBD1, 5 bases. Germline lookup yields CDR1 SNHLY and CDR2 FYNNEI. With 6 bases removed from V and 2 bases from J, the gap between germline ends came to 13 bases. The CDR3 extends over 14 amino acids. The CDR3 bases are TGTGCCAGCAGCTTGACAGAAAATAACACTGAAGCTTTCTTT. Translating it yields CASSLTENNTEAFF. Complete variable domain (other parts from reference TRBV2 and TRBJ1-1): EPEVTQTPSHQVTQMGQEVILRCVPISNHLYFYWYRQILGQKVEFLVSFYNNEISEKSEIFDDQFSVERPDGSNFTLKIRSTKLEDSAMYFCASSLTENNTEAFFGQGTRLTVV.

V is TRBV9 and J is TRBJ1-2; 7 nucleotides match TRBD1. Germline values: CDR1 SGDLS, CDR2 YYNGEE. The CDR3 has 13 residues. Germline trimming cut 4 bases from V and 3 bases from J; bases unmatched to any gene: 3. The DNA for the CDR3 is TGTGCCAGCAGCCCAGGGGGGGACTATGGCTACACCTTC. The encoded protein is CASSPGGDYGYTF.

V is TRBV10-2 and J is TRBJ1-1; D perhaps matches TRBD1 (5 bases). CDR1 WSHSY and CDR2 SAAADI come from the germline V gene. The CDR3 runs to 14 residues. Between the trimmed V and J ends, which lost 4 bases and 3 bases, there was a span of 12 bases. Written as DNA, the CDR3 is TGCGCCAGCAGTGGGCAAGGGGTCGACACTGAAGCTTTCTTT. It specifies CASSGQGVDTEAFF.

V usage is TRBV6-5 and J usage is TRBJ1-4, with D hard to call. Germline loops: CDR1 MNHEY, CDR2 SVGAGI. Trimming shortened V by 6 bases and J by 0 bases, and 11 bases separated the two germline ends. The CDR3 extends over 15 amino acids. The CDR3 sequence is CASSADPATNEKLFF. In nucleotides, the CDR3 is TGTGCCAGCAGCGCCGACCCCGCAACTAATGAAAAACTGTTTTTT.

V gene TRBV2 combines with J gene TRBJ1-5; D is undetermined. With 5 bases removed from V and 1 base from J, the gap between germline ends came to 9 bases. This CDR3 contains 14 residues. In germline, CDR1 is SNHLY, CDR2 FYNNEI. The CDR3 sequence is CASSFDTSNQPQHF. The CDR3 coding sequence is TGTGCCAGCAGTTTTGACACGAGCAATCAGCCCCAGCATTTT.

The CDR3 protein is CASSLGGHVETQYF. The CDR3 coding sequence is TGTGCCAGCAGCTTAGGGGGCCACGTGGAGACCCAGTACTTC. This sequence joins TRBV7-8 and TRBJ2-5, with TRBD1 as a possible D gene (5 bases). Germline V gene data show CDR1 as SGHVS and CDR2 as FQNEAQ. V gave up 1 base and J gave up 5 bases, with 11 bases separating them. This CDR3 comprises 14 residues.